One and the same sample provided the 22 T cell receptor beta chains below, sequenced in a study of blood T cells in healthy people across ages. Through a sample-barcoded 5' primer and a J-beta primer mix, a second PCR was run for roughly 7 to 12 cycles. TCRdb recomputed calls from the 5' RACE reads with MiXCR, one row per CDR3 protein. The sample lists more than 800,000 distinct CDR3 sequences; about 28% were seen once. Sequencing input: blood. The receptors come from a woman older than 75 in good health.

The V and J genes are TRBV7-6 and TRBJ2-1; D may be TRBD1 or TRBD2 (6 bases each). Trimming left V 4 bases short and J 2 bases short, with 12 bases between. Germline V gene sequence: CDR1 SGHVS, CDR2 FNYEAQ. This CDR3 is built from 15 residues. CDR3 coding DNA: TGTGCCAGCAGCTCTGAGGGGGGACCCTACAATGAGCAGTTCTTC. Translating gives CASSSEGGPYNEQFF.

This clonotype was seen at least ten times. The chain couples TRBV5-6 to TRBJ2-6; unclear D gene. The V end lost 0 bases, the J end lost 2 bases, and 9 bases lay between the germline ends. This CDR3 region has 16 residues. The V gene's germline CDR1 is SGHDT and CDR2 YYEEEE. CDR3 protein: CASSLAGSAGANVLTF. In DNA, the CDR3 is TGTGCCAGCAGCTTGGCGGGCTCGGCTGGGGCCAACGTCCTGACTTTC.

This clonotype was seen more than once but under ten times. This chain links TRBV6-2 or TRBV6-3 with TRBJ1-5; TRBD1 matches at 9 bases. The CDR3 covers 19 residues. Germline loops: CDR1 MNHEY, CDR2 SVGEGT. Trimming took 1 base from V and 4 from J; bases not matched to a gene: 14. The CDR3 sequence is CASSYLFPGQGMTNQPQHF. Written as DNA, the CDR3 is TGTGCCAGCAGTTACTTATTCCCGGGACAGGGAATGACAAATCAGCCCCAGCATTTT.

Ten or more counts support this clonotype. The rearrangement joins TRBV21-1 to TRBJ2-5; TRBD2, the D gene given by the table, was not confirmed from the DNA. TRBV21-1 is designated a pseudogene. The CDR3 runs to 16 residues. DNA of the CDR3: TGTGCCAGCGCCTGGCGCGCTAGCGGGGGACAAGAGACCCAGTACTTC. This encodes CASAWRASGGQETQYF.

This clonotype was seen at least ten times. The rearrangement links TRBV6-6 to TRBJ2-4, with D tentatively TRBD2 (6 bases). The V end was cut by 5 bases, the J end by 2 bases, with 13 bases between. The CDR3 covers 15 residues. Germline loops: CDR1 MNHNY, CDR2 SVGAGI (reference sequence). DNA of the CDR3: TGTGCCAGCAGTGGGGGTACTAGCACCAAAAACATTCAGTACTTC. Amino acids: CASSGGTSTKNIQYF.

This chain links TRBV2 with TRBJ1-1; D is perhaps TRBD1 (5 bases). The CDR3 is 14 amino acids. From germline, CDR1 is SNHLY and CDR2 FYNNEI. V shed 3 bases and J shed 0 bases, with 8 bases lying between them. This chain's CDR3 is CASSDRRVNTEAFF. The DNA of the CDR3 is TGTGCCAGCAGTGACCGCAGGGTGAACACTGAAGCTTTCTTT.

This clonotype was counted at least ten times. This chain uses TRBV12-3 or TRBV12-4 with TRBJ2-1, with 9 positions matching TRBD2. The CDR3 has 15 amino acids. The junction had 6 bases not matched to a gene; V was cut back by 6 bases and J by 3 bases. CDR3 in amino acids: CASRGGGAIYNEQFF. CDR3 bases: TGTGCCAGCAGGGGCGGGGGGGCCATCTACAATGAGCAGTTCTTC.

There are many counts of this clonotype. The rearrangement uses TRBV27 and TRBJ2-1; 9 bases line up with TRBD1. The trim removed 7 bases at V and 5 bases at J, leaving 18 bases unmatched. The CDR3 sequence is 18 residues long. The germline CDR1 and CDR2 sequences are MNHEY and SMNVEV (reference sequence). Here the CDR3 reads CASKRGARDRANHNEQFF. The CDR3 bases are TGTGCCAGCAAAAGGGGTGCCCGGGACAGGGCTAACCACAATGAGCAGTTCTTC.

Details on this clonotype: A read error is possible here, since a much larger clone lies one base away. This chain connects TRBV28 to TRBJ2-7; D is tentatively TRBD1 or TRBD2 (5 bases each). Germline V gene data show CDR1 as MDHEN and CDR2 as SYDVKM. V lost 8 bases to trimming and J lost 3 bases, with 17 bases between them. This CDR3 region has 14 residues. CDR3 in amino acids: CASAVSGQNYEQYF. CDR3 bases: TGTGCCAGCGCAGTCTCGGGGCAGAACTACGAGCAGTACTTC.

This clonotype was picked up many times. The J gene is TRBJ2-5, the V gene TRBV4-3; 7 bases agree with TRBD2. J lost 5 bases, V lost 0 bases, and 3 bases had no gene match. This CDR3 is built from 14 residues. Germline CDR1 is LGHNA and CDR2 is YSLEER. The CDR3 DNA reads TGCGCCAGCAGCCAAGATTGGGGGGGGGAGACCCAGTACTTC. Translation gives CASSQDWGGETQYF.

V is TRBV30 and J is TRBJ1-1; the D is unclear. The germline gives CDR1 GTSNPN, CDR2 SVGIG (reference sequence). The CDR3 sequence is 14 residues long. The CDR3 DNA reads TGTGCTTACGGCCTTATGACCGGGAACACTGAAGCTTTCTTT. This sequence encodes CAYGLMTGNTEAFF.

This chain joins TRBV5-1 and TRBJ2-2; perhaps TRBD1 as D (5 bases). Germline V gene lookup returns CDR1 SGHRS and CDR2 YFSETQ. CDR3 length: 14 amino acids. Trimming took off 4 bases at V and 4 bases at J, with 11 bases between the two ends. The CDR3 DNA sequence: TGCGCCAGCAGCCCCGACAGCTTCACCGGGGAGCTGTTTTTT. As protein: CASSPDSFTGELFF.

The chain joins TRBV7-3 to TRBJ1-1; D is undetermined. The ends were cut back, 1 base at V and 5 bases at J, with 8 bases in the middle. This CDR3 is 13 amino acids long. The germline V gene has CDR1 SGHTA and CDR2 FQGTGA. CDR3 in DNA: TGTGCCAGCAGCTTAAGTGGGAGGACTGAAGCTTTCTTT. The encoded protein is CASSLSGRTEAFF.

The chain uses TRBV4-1 and TRBJ1-2; 7 bases line up with TRBD1. Trimming cost V 4 bases and J 4 bases; bases outside gene matches: 9. From germline, CDR1 is MGHRA and CDR2 YSYEKL. The CDR3 is made up of 15 amino acids. This CDR3 is CASSPRDRNVYGYTF. The CDR3 DNA reads TGCGCCAGCAGCCCCCGGGACAGAAACGTCTATGGCTACACCTTC.

The chain employs TRBV20-1 and TRBJ1-5, with D tentatively TRBD1 (6 bases). With the DNA end fitting TRBJ2-3 better, the J assignment may be wrong. Germline V gene lookup returns CDR1 DFQATT and CDR2 SNEGSKA (reference sequence). The CDR3 has 13 amino acids. DNA of the CDR3: TGCAGTGCTGCGACAGGAAGCAATCAGCCCCAGTATTTT. Its protein product is CSAATGSNQPQYF.

J is TRBJ1-2 and V is TRBV27, with 8 bases lining up with TRBD1. This CDR3 contains 15 residues. Per germline, CDR1 MNHEY and CDR2 SMNVEV (reference sequence). With V trimmed by 6 bases and J by 2 bases, 8 bases remained unmatched. The CDR3 spells CASRYRQGLNYGYTF. The CDR3 bases are TGTGCCAGCAGATACCGACAGGGGCTGAACTATGGCTACACCTTC.

This clonotype was counted at least ten times. The CDR3 sequence: CSARGAPGYTDTQYF. CDR3 DNA: TGCAGTGCTAGAGGGGCCCCGGGGTACACAGATACGCAGTATTTT. This chain joins TRBV20-1 and TRBJ2-3, with D possibly being TRBD2 (5 bases). Germline V gene data show CDR1 as DFQATT and CDR2 as SNEGSKA (reference sequence). The CDR3 sequence is 15 residues long. V was cut by 1 base and J by 2 bases, with 13 bases left in between.

This clonotype was recorded many times. The rearrangement uses TRBV7-2 and TRBJ1-1; D unresolved. The V gene's germline CDR1 is SGHTA and CDR2 FQGNSA. This CDR3 has 16 amino acids. Trimming stripped 5 bases from V and 4 bases from J, with 20 bases between. CDR3 bases: TGTGCCAGCAGCCCTAGAGGTTTTGGGGTCGGCACTGAAGCTTTCTTT. Protein: CASSPRGFGVGTEAFF.

This clonotype was recorded at least ten times. The V gene is TRBV7-2, the J gene TRBJ2-4; 7 bases are a match to TRBD2. Looked up from germline, CDR1 is SGHTA and CDR2 is FQGNSA. The CDR3 consists of 15 residues. V gave up 5 bases and J gave up 7 bases; unmatched junction bases: 11. CDR3 bases: TGTGCCAGCAGCCGACTAGCTCCTCCGGGGAACATTCAGTACTTC. This sequence encodes CASSRLAPPGNIQYF.

As to this clonotype: A much larger clone lies a single base off, so this may be a read error. The V and J genes are TRBV3-1 and TRBJ2-6; possibly TRBD1 for D (6 bases). CDR1 LGHDT and CDR2 YNNKEL come from the germline V gene (reference sequence). The CDR3 loop spans 13 amino acids. CDR3 in DNA: TGTGCCAGCACAGGGGCTGGGGCCAACGTCCGGACTTTC. This codes for CASTGAGANVRTF.

The CDR3 sequence: CASSSERGRRAEAFF. The CDR3 region has the DNA TGTGCCAGCAGTTCAGAGCGCGGCCGAAGGGCTGAAGCTTTCTTT. The rearrangement joins TRBV6-2 or TRBV6-3 to TRBJ1-1; D not certain. CDR3 length: 15 residues. The V gene's germline CDR1 is MNHEY and CDR2 SVGEGT. Deletions cut 4 bases from V and 6 bases from J, with 18 bases between.

This chain uses TRBV3-1 with TRBJ1-5; D is undetermined. V gave up 1 base and J gave up 9 bases, with 16 bases separating them. Germline V lookup: CDR1 LGHDT, CDR2 YNNKEL (reference sequence). The CDR3 sequence is 15 residues long. The DNA of the CDR3 is TGTGCCAGCAGCCAAGGAACGGCGATACATCGGCCCCAGCATTTT. This sequence encodes CASSQGTAIHRPQHF.